This T cell receptor beta chain was captured in a study of T-cell reconstitution after alpha-beta-depleted transplantation in children (TCRdb year 2016). Turning to the overall study: The study quantitatively tracked T-cell immune reconstitution after TCRalphabeta/CD19-depleted allogeneic hematopoietic cell transplantation in children using TCR repertoire profiling. Findings and caveats that apply to the study as a whole: About two months after transplant, the apparently early recovery of alphabetaT-cell counts reportedly depended on just several hundred clones that had expanded rapidly and came from non-depleted graft cells. Over subsequent months, a decline in hyperexpanded clone frequencies was noted, and after one year, T-cell counts and TCRbeta diversity were mostly ascribed to newly produced T cells. In some patients, high TCRbeta diversity at day 60 was attributed to recipient T cells and intrathymic progenitors that had survived conditioning.

The treatment or condition label of this sample denotes: allogeneic hematopoietic cell transplantation with graft depleted of TCRalphabeta T cells and CD19 B cells. Transplant recipients were children who received TCRalphabeta/CD19-depleted allogeneic hematopoietic cell grafts. Based on the germline V gene, the CDR1 and CDR2 sequences are SQVTM and ANQGSEA. The CDR3 starts with the cysteine, ends with the phenylalanine, and has 13 residues. Only CDR3 DNA remains: 39 bases, in frame from the first base. Trimming takes 4 bases off V and 4 bases off J; junction bases not matched to a gene: 4. This clonotype was observed at least ten times. Its antigen is not yet known. The record has no base qualities; no much larger clone is one base away. Receptors were amplified or captured by PCR. Sequencing was carried out with an Illumina HiSeq 2500. Molecular barcoding was employed in the preparation of TCR libraries, with unique molecular identifiers being used to normalize TCRbeta repertoire quantification. TCRdb redid the processing of the public reads, applying fastp at Q25 and MiXCR, and retained in-frame beta chains. Merged by CDR3 protein, the rows form single entries marked with the most common genes and DNA. This sample gives 200,000 to 250,000 distinct CDR3 sequences in total; roughly 9.1% of them show up just once. The ten largest clones take up 35% of the sample.

This chain joins TRBV29-1 to TRBJ1-1, with TRBD1 identical over 9 junction bases. This clonotype was obtained from a male patient between 2 and 15 years old who had a stem cell transplant for acute myeloid leukemia, so the T cells may come from the graft donor. Sequencing was performed on PBMCs, mostly from graft donor cells, taken 360 days after TCRalphabeta/CD19-depleted stem cell transplant. The CDR3 here reads CSVGGQGGTEAFF. Read as DNA, the sequence is TGCAGCGTTGGGGGACAGGGTGGCACTGAAGCTTTCTTT.